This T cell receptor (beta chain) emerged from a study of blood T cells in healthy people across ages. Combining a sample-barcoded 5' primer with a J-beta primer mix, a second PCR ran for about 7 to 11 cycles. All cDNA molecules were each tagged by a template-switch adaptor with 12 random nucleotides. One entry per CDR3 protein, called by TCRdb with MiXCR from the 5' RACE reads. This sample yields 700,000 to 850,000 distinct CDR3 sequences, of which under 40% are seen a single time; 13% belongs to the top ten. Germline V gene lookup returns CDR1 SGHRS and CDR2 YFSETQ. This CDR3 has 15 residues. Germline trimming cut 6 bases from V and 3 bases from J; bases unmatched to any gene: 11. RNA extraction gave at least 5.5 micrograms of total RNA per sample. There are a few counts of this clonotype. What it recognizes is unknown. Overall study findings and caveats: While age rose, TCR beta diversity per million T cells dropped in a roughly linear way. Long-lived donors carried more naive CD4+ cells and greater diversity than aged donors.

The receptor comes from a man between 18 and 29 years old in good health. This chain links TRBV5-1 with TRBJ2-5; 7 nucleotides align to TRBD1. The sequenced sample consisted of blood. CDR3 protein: CASTSNAGTEETQYF. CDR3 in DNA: TGCGCCAGCACCTCCAACGCCGGGACAGAAGAGACCCAGTACTTC.